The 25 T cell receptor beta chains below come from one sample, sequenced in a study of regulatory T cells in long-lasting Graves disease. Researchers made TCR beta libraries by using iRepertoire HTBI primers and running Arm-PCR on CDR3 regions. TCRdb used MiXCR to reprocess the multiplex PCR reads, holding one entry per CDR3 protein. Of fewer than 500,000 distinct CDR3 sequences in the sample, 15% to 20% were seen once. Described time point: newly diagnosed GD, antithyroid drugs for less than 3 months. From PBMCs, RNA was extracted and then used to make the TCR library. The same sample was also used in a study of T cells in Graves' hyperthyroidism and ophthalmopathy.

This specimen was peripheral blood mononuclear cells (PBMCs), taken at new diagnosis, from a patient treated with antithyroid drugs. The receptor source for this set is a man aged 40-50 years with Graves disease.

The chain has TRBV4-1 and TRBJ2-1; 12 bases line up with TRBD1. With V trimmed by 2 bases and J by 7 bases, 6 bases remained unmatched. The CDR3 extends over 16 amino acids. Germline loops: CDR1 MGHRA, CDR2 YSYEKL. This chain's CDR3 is CASSQFPGQGANEQFF. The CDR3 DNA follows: TGCGCCAGCAGCCAATTCCCGGGACAGGGGGCAAATGAGCAGTTCTTC.

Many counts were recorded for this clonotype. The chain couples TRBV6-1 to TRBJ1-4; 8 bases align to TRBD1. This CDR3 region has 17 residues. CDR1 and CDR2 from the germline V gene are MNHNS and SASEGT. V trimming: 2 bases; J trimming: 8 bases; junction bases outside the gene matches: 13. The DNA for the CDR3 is TGTGCCAGCAGTGAATCCCAATGGACAGGGCTGCAGGAAAAACTGTTTTTT. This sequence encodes CASSESQWTGLQEKLFF.

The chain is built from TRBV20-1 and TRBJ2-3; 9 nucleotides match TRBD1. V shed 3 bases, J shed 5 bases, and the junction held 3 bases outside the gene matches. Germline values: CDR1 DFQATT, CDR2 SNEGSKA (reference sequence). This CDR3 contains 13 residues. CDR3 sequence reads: CSASRQGGDTQYF. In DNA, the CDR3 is TGCAGTGCTAGTCGACAGGGGGGAGATACGCAGTATTTT.

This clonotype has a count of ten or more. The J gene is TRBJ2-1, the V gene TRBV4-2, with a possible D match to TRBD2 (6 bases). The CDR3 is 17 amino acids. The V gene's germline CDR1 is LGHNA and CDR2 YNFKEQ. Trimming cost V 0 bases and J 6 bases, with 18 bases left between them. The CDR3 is CASSQDPLGGGFNEQFF. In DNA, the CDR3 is TGTGCCAGCAGCCAAGACCCCCTCGGGGGAGGTTTCAATGAGCAGTTCTTC.

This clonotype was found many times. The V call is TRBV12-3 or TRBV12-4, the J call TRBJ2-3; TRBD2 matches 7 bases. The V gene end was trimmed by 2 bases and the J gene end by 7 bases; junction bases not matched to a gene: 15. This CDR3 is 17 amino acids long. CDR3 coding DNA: TGTGCCAGCAGTTTAAGGGCTAGCGGAGATGGATTGAATACGCAGTATTTT. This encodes CASSLRASGDGLNTQYF.

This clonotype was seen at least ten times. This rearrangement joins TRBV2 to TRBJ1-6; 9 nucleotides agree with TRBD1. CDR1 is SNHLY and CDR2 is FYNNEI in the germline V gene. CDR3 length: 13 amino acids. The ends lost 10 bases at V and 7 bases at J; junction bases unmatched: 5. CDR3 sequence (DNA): TGTGCCAAACGGGACAGGGCCAATTCACCCCTCCACTTT. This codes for CAKRDRANSPLHF.

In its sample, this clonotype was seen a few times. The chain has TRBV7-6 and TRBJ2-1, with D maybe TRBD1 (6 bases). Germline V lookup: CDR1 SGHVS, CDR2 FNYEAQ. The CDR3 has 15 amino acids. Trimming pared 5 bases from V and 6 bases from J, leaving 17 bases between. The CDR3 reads CASSPSNAGANEQFF. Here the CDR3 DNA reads TGTGCCAGCAGCCCTTCTAATGCAGGGGCCAATGAGCAGTTCTTC. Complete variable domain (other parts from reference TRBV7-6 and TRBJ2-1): GAGVSQSPRYKVTKRGQDVALRCDPISGHVSLYWYRQALGQGPEFLTYFNYEAQQDKSGLPNDRFSAERPEGSISTLTIQRTEQRDSAMYRCASSPSNAGANEQFFGPGTRLTVL.

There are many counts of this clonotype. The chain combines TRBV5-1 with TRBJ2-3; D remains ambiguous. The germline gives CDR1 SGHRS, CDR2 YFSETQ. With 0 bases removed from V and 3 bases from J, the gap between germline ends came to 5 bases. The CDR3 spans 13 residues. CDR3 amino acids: CASSLVYTDTQYF. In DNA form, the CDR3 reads TGCGCCAGCAGCTTGGTATATACAGATACGCAGTATTTT.

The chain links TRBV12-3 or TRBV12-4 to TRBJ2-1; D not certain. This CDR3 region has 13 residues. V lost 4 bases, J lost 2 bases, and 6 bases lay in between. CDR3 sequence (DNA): TGTGCCAGCAGTTCGCTTACCTACAATGAGCAGTTCTTC. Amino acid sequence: CASSSLTYNEQFF.

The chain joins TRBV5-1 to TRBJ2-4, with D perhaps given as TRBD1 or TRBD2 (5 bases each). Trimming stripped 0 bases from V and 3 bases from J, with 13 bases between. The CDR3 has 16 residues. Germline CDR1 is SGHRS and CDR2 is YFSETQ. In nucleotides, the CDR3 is TGCGCCAGCAGCTTGGCGACTATTCAGGGCAAAAACATTCAGTACTTC. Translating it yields CASSLATIQGKNIQYF. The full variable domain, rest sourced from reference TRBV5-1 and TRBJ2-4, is KAGVTQTPRYLIKTRGQQVTLSCSPISGHRSVSWYQQTPGQGLQFLFEYFSETQRNKGNFPGRFSGRQFSNSRSEMNVSTLELGDSALYLCASSLATIQGKNIQYFGAGTRLSVL.

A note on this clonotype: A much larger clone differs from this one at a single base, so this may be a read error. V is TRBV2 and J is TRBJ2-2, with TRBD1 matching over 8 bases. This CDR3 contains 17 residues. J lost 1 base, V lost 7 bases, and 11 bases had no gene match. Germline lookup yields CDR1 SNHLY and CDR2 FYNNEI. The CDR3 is CASNPTAGGRNTGELFF. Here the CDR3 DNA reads TGTGCCAGCAACCCGACCGCAGGGGGCAGGAACACCGGGGAGCTGTTTTTT.

CDR3 sequence: CASSPGGTYNEQFF. The CDR3 DNA sequence: TGTGCCAGCAGCCCAGGGGGGACCTACAATGAGCAGTTCTTC. The chain joins TRBV5-4 to TRBJ2-1; maybe TRBD1 (7 bases). Germline V lookup: CDR1 SGHNT, CDR2 YYREEE (reference sequence). The CDR3 is 14 amino acids. With 4 bases removed from V and 2 bases from J, the gap between germline ends came to 10 bases.

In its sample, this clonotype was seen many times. This CDR3 reads CASSKGGSSTTTGELFF. CDR3 bases: TGCGCCAGCAGCAAGGGGGGTTCCTCCACGACTACCGGGGAGCTGTTTTTT. V gene TRBV5-1 combines with J gene TRBJ2-2; TRBD1 or TRBD2 may be the D gene (6 bases each). Germline V gives CDR1 SGHRS, CDR2 YFSETQ. CDR3 length: 17 amino acids. Trimming removed 4 bases from V and 5 bases from J, with 21 bases in between.

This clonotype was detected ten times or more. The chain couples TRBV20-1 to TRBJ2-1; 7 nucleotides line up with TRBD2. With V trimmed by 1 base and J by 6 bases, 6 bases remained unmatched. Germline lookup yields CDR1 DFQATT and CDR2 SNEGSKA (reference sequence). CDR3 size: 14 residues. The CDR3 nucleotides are TGCAGTGCTAGAGGGCGGGAGAATCTCAATGAGCAGTTCTTC. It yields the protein CSARGRENLNEQFF.

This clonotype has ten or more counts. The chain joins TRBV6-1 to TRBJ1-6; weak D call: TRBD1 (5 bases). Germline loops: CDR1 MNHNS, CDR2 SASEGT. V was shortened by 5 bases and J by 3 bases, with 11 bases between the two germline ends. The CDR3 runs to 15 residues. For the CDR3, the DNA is TGTGCCAGCAGTAAGGGACGGAACTATAATTCACCCCTCCACTTT. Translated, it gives CASSKGRNYNSPLHF.

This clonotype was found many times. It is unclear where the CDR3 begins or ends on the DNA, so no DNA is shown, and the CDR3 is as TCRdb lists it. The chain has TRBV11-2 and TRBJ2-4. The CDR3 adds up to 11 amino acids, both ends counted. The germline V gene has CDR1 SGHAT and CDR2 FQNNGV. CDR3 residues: CASSFGEGIYF.

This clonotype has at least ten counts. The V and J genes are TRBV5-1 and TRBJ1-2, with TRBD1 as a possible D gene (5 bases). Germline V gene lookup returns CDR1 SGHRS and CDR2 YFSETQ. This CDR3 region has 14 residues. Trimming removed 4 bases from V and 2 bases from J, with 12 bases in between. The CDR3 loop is CASSEGVGNYGYTF. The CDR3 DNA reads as TGCGCCAGCAGCGAAGGGGTCGGGAACTATGGCTACACCTTC.

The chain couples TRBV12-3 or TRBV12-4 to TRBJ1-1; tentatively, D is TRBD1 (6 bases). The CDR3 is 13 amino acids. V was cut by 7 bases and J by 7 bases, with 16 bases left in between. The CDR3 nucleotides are TGTGCCAGCACCTTGGGGAGGGGGGTTGAAGCTTTCTTT. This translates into CASTLGRGVEAFF.

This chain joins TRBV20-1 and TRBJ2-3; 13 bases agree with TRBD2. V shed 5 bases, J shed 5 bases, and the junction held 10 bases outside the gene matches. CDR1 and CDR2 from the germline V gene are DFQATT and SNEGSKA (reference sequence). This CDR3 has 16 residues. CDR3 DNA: TGCAGTGCTGGGGGGGGACTAGCGGGAACGGTAGATACGCAGTATTTT. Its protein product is CSAGGGLAGTVDTQYF.

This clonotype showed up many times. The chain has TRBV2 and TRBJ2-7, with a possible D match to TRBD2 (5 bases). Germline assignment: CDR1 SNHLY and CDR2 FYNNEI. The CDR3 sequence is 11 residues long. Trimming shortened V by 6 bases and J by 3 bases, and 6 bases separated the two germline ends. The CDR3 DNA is TGTGCCAGCAGAAGCGGCTACGAGCAGTACTTC. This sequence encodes CASRSGYEQYF.

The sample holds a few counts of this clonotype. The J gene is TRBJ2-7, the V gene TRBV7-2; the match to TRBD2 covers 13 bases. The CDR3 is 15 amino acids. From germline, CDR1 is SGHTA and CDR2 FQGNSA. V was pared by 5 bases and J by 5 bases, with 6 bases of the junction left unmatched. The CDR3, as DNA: TGTGCCAGCAGCACGACTAGCGGGAGGACCCACGAGCAGTACTTC. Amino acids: CASSTTSGRTHEQYF.

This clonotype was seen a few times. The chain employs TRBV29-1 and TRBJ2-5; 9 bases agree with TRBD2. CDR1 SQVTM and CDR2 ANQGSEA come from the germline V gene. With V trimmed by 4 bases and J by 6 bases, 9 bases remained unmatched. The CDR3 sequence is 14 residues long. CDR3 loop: CSVAAGTSIQTQYF. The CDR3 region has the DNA TGCAGCGTTGCGGCCGGGACTAGCATACAGACCCAGTACTTC.

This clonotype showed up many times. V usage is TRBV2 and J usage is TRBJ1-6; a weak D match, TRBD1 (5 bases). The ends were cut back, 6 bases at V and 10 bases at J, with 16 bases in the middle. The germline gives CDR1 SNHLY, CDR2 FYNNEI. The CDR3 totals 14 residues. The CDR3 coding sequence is TGTGCCAGCAGGATCACAGGTTCCCGGTCACCCCTCCACTTT. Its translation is CASRITGSRSPLHF.

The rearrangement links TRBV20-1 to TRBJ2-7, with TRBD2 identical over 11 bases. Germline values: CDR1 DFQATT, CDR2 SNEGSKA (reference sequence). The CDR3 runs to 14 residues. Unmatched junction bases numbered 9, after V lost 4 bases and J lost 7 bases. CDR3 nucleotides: TGCAGTGCTACCGGGACTAGCGGCAACAATGAGCAGTACTTC. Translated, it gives CSATGTSGNNEQYF.

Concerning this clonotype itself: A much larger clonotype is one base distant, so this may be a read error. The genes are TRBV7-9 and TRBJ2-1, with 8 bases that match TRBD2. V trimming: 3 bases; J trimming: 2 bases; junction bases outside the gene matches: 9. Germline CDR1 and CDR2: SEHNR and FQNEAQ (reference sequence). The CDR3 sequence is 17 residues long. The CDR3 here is CASSLSLTGGAYNEQFF. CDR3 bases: TGTGCCAGCAGCTTGTCGCTAACGGGAGGGGCCTACAATGAGCAGTTCTTC.